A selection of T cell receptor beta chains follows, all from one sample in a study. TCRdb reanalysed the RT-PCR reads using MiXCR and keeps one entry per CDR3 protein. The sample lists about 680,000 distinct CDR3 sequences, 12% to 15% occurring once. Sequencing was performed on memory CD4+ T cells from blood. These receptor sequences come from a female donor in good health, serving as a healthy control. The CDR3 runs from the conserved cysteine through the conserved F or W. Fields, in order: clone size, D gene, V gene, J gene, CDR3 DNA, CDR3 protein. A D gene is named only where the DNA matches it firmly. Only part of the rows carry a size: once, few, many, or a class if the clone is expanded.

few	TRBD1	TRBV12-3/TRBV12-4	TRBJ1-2	TGTGCCAGCAGTCAAGCCGGGACAGGGGGAATCCGCTATGGCTACACCTTC	CASSQAGTGGIRYGYTF
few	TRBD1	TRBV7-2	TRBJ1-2	TGTGCCAGCCCTAGGGGGGACAGCCCCTATGGCTACACCTTC	CASPRGDSPYGYTF
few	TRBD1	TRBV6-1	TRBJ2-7	TGTGCCAGCAGCCCCGGGACAGCACTCTACGAGCAGTACTTC	CASSPGTALYEQYF
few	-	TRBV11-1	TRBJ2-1	TGTGCCAGCAGCTTCAGGTACAATGAGCAGTTCTTC	CASSFRYNEQFF
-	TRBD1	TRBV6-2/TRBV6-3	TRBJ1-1	TGTGCCAGCAGTCCTCGACAGGGGTGGACTGAAGCTTTCTTT	CASSPRQGWTEAFF
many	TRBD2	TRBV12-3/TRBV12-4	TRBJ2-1	TGTGCCAGCAGTTCTACTAGCGGGGGGTATTACAATGAGCAGTTCTTC	CASSSTSGGYYNEQFF
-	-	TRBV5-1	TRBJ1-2	TGCGCCAGCAGCTTGGTGACGGGGCAGAGGTCTGGCTACACCTTC	CASSLVTGQRSGYTF
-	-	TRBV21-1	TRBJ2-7	TGTGCCGAGGATCGAGTCAAGGGGCCCTACGAGCAGTACTTC	CAEDRVKGPYEQYF
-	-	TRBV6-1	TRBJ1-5	TGTGCCACCCGCGCACAGCGTAATCAGCCCCAGCATTTT	CATRAQRNQPQHF
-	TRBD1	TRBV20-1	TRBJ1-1	TGCAGAGTACAGGGGATGAACACTGAAGCTTTCTTT	CRVQGMNTEAFF
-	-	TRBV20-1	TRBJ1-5	TGCAGTGCTAGAGGCCTCACTGGGGACACGGATGACAATCAGCCCCAGCATTTT	CSARGLTGDTDDNQPQHF
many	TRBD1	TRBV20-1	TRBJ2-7	TGCAGTGCCCCGAACCCCCATAACCCCGGGACAGGGCTCGGCGAGCAGTACTTC	CSAPNPHNPGTGLGEQYF
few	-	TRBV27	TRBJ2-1	TGTGCCAGCAGAATGCGCGGCCCTTACAATGAGCAGTTCTTC	CASRMRGPYNEQFF
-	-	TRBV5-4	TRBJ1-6	TGTGCCAGCAGCTGGAGGGGGTATTCACCCCTCCACTTT	CASSWRGYSPLHF
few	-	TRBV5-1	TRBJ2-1	TGCGCCAGCAGCTTTAATACAGGGTCCTACAATGAGCAGTTCTTC	CASSFNTGSYNEQFF
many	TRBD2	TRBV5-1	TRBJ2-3	TGCGCCAGCAGCTGGACTAGCGGGAGGGGAGATACGCAGTATTTT	CASSWTSGRGDTQYF
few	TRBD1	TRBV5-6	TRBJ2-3	TGTGCCAGCAGCTACGGGACAGGGTATAACACAGATACGCAGTATTTT	CASSYGTGYNTDTQYF
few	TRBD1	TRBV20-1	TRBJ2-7	TGCAGTGGGGAGGGACAGGGCGGGTACGAGCAGTACTTC	CSGEGQGGYEQYF
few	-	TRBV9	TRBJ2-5	TGTGCCAGCAGCGTAGGGGCCCTCATCCAAGAGACCCAGTACTTC	CASSVGALIQETQYF
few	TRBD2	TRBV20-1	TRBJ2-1	TGCAGTGCCGCTAGCGGGAGGGCCAGGGAGCAGTTCTTC	CSAASGRAREQFF
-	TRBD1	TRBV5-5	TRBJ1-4	TGTGCCAGCAGCATGGACAGGGGAGGTGAAAAACTGTTTTTT	CASSMDRGGEKLFF
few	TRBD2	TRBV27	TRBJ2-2	TGTGCCAGCAGTTTAGGGGTGGCGGCTAGCGGCACCGGGGAGCTGTTTTTT	CASSLGVAASGTGELFF
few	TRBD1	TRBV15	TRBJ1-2	TGTGCCACCAGCCGCGGACAGGATTATGGCTACACCTTC	CATSRGQDYGYTF
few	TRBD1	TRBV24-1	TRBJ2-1	TGTGCCACCAGTGATTTGCCCGGGACAGGGTTGTTCCATGAGCAGTTCTTC	CATSDLPGTGLFHEQFF
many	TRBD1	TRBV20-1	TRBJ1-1	TGCAGTGCTAGAGAGGGACAGTTTGAAGCTTTCTTT	CSAREGQFEAFF
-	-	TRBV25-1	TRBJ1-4	TGTGCCACCAGGGACCGGAATGAAAAACTGTTTTTT	CATRDRNEKLFF
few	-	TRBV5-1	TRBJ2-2	TGCGCCAGCAGTGAGACGGACATCACCGGGGAGCTGTTTTTT	CASSETDITGELFF
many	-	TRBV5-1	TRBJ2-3	TGCGCCAGCAGCTTGGATAGCGGATACAGCACAGATACGCAGTATTTT	CASSLDSGYSTDTQYF
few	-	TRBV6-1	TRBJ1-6	TGTGCCAGCAGTGAAGCCTCAGGGGTCCCTTTCCACTTT	CASSEASGVPFHF
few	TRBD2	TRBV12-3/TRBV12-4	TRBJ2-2	TGTGCCAGCAGTTTTGCGGGACTAGCGGGAGGGCCTAGGCTGTTTTTT	CASSFAGLAGGPRLFF
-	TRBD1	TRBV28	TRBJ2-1	TGTGCCAGCAGTCAACAGGGGGCAGGAGACAATGAGCAGTTCTTC	CASSQQGAGDNEQFF
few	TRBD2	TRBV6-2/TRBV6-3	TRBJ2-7	TGTGCCAGCAGGACCGGGACTAAACTCCTAGCCCTCTACGAGCAGTACTTC	CASRTGTKLLALYEQYF
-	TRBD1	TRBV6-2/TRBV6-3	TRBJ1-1	TGTGCCAGCCGGGGACGGACAGGGTGGATCACTGAAGCTTTCTTT	CASRGRTGWITEAFF
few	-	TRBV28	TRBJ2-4	TGTGCCAGCACCCGTCGGGGGAGGGGGGCCAAAAACATTCAGTACTTC	CASTRRGRGAKNIQYF
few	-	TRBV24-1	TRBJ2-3	TGTGCCACCAGTGACCCCGGGAGAGCAACAGATACGCAGTATTTT	CATSDPGRATDTQYF
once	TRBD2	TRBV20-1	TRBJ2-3	TGCAGTGCAAGACTAGCGGGATACACAGATACGCAGTATTTT	CSARLAGYTDTQYF
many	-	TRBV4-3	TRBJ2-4	TGCGCCAGCAGCCAAGAGCCAGGGGATGACACCATTCAGTACTTC	CASSQEPGDDTIQYF
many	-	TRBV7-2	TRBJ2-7	TGTGCCAGCAGCTTATTTGAGCTGCGGGAATATAACTACGAGCAGTACTTC	CASSLFELREYNYEQYF
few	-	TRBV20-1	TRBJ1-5	TGCAGTGCTAGGGCGGGATCGAGAGATCAGCCCCAGCATTTT	CSARAGSRDQPQHF
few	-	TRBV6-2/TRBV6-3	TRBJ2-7	TGTGCCAGCAGAGGGGGGCGGGACTACGAGCAGTACTTC	CASRGGRDYEQYF
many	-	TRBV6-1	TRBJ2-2	TGTGCCAGCAGTGATAGTCCCCGACAGGTTTACACCGGGGAGCTGTTTTTT	CASSDSPRQVYTGELFF
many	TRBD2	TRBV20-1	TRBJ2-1	TGCAGTGCTACGAGGGGAGGGCCCTACAATGAGCAGTTCTTC	CSATRGGPYNEQFF
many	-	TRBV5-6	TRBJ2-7	TGTGCCAGCAGACCTGGACATTCCTACGAGCAGTACTTC	CASRPGHSYEQYF
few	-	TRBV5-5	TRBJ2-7	TGTGCCAGCAGCTTGGGAGGGCTGCCGGGACTCCTCACCTACGAGCAGTACTTC	CASSLGGLPGLLTYEQYF
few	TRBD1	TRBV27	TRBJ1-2	TGTGCCAGCAGACCACAGGGGGGAGGCTATGGCTACACCTTC	CASRPQGGGYGYTF
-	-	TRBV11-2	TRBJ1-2	TGTGCCAGCAGCTTAGTTAACAGCTTCTATGGCTACACCTTC	CASSLVNSFYGYTF
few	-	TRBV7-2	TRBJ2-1	TGTGCCAGCAGCTTAGCACGACATAGGAATGAGCAGTTCTTC	CASSLARHRNEQFF
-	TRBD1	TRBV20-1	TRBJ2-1	TGCAGGGGGGACAGAGATCGCAATGAGCAGTTCTTC	CRGDRDRNEQFF
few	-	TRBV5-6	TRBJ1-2	TGTGCCAGCAGCTTGAGGGCCGAAGGAGGCTATGGCTACACCTTC	CASSLRAEGGYGYTF
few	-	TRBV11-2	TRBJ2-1	TGTGCCAGCAGCTCGAGGGGGATATACAATGAGCAGTTCTTC	CASSSRGIYNEQFF
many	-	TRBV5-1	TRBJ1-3	TGCGCCAGCAGCATTGACAGGCCTAGCTCTGGAAACACCATATATTTT	CASSIDRPSSGNTIYF
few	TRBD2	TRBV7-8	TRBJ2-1	TGTGCCAGCAGCCTATCCGGGACTAGCGGCCCAGCCTACAATGAGCAGTTCTTC	CASSLSGTSGPAYNEQFF
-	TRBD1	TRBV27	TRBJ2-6	TGTGCCAGCCGGTTTTCCGGGACAGGGATTACTGGGGCCAACGTCCTGACTTTC	CASRFSGTGITGANVLTF
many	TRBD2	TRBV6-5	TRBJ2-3	TGTGCCAGCAGTCCTAGCGGACTCCTCACAGATACGCAGTATTTT	CASSPSGLLTDTQYF
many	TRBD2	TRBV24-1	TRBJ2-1	TGTGCCACGTCCACTAGCGGGAGGTTGAATGAGCAGTTCTTC	CATSTSGRLNEQFF
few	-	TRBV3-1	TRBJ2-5	TGTGCCAGCAGCCCTTCCGGGGGTACGGAGACCCAGTACTTC	CASSPSGGTETQYF